These 3 T cell receptor beta chains originate from one sample sequenced in a study of blood T cell repertoires in COVID-19. This table comes from immunoSEQ multiplex PCR, and its TCRdb copy is limited to in-frame clones, with some not included. In the table there are under 150,000 clones, around nine tenths of which are singletons. The sequencing sample was made of peripheral blood. All receptors derive from a man aged 45 to 65 with active or convalescent COVID-19.

The chain recombines TRBV3-1 (or the pseudogene TRBV3-2) with TRBJ1-1; the D gene is possibly TRBD1 (5 bases). This CDR3 comprises 15 residues. Per the germline V gene, CDR1 is LGHDT and CDR2 is YNNKEL (reference sequence). V dropped 4 bases and J dropped 1 base, with 13 bases sitting between them. The CDR3 DNA is TGTGCCAGCAGCCCAAAATGGGGCCAGAACACTGAAGCTTTCTTT. Its translation: CASSPKWGQNTEAFF.

This sequence joins TRBV9 and TRBJ2-1; 7 bases line up with TRBD2. This CDR3 has 16 amino acids. CDR1 is SGDLS and CDR2 is YYNGEE in the germline V gene. Trimming at V came to 0 bases and at J to 0 bases, leaving 3 bases not matched to a gene. The CDR3 DNA reads as TGTGCCAGCAGCGTAGGACTAGCAGTCTCCTACAATGAGCAGTTCTTC. Amino acids: CASSVGLAVSYNEQFF.

This chain connects TRBV7-9 to TRBJ1-2, with D uncertain. CDR1 and CDR2 (germline): SEHNR, FQNEAQ (reference sequence). Trimming removed 3 bases at V and 0 bases at J, with 17 bases between. The CDR3 consists of 17 residues. CDR3: CASSFTPPGTANYGYTF. CDR3 nucleotides: TGTGCCAGCAGCTTCACACCTCCAGGAACCGCTAACTATGGCTACACCTTC.